This TCR beta chain was identified in a study of blood T cell repertoires in COVID-19. Under the authors' procedure: The authors estimated nucleated cell counts from reference gene primer amplification. Profiling relied on immunoSEQ multiplex PCR, and the TCRdb table lists in-frame clones only, not all of them. The V and J calls and clone size are taken from that table; D and trimming were inferred from the DNA. The sample contains under 300,000 clones, around 91% of which appear only once. Germline V lookup: CDR1 SNHLY, CDR2 FYNNEI. This CDR3 region has 16 residues. The V gene end was trimmed by 4 bases and the J gene end by 3 bases; junction bases not matched to a gene: 7.

The V gene is TRBV2, the J gene TRBJ1-2, with TRBD1 identical over 11 bases. The clonotype originates from a woman aged 60-70 years with COVID-19, enrolled during active disease. Sequenced sample: peripheral blood. The CDR3 DNA is TGTGCCAGCAGTGGGACAGGGGGCAGAGAAGACTATGGCTACACCTTC. It codes for CASSGTGGREDYGYTF.